These 21 T cell receptor beta chains originate from one sample sequenced in a study of neoadjuvant anti-PD-1 for oral cavity cancer. Some clones are missing from TCRdb's copy, which holds only in-frame ones; the method was immunoSEQ multiplex PCR. This sample yields 15,000 or so clones, of which about three fifths are seen a single time; 2% to 2.5% belongs to the top ten. The source material was PBMCs, sampled before nivolumab (anti-PD-1) treatment. These receptors all stem from a person aged 40 to 85 with oral cavity squamous cell carcinoma.

The chain has TRBV28 and TRBJ2-1; no reliable D call. This CDR3 has 13 amino acids. Germline V gene sequence: CDR1 MDHEN, CDR2 SYDVKM. Trimming removed 2 bases from V and 11 bases from J, with 13 bases in between. The CDR3 DNA reads as TGTGCCAGCAGTTTAACCGCGATCAGTAAGCAGTTCTTC. Residues: CASSLTAISKQFF.

The chain couples TRBV29-1 to TRBJ2-1; TRBD1 might be the D (6 bases). Per germline, CDR1 SQVTM and CDR2 ANQGSEA. The CDR3 sequence is 13 residues long. Deletions cut 3 bases from V and 8 bases from J, with 14 bases between. In DNA form, the CDR3 reads TGCAGCGTTGAGGTTACAGGGTGGGATGAGCAGTTCTTC. Its translation: CSVEVTGWDEQFF.

This clone was observed a single time. The rearrangement joins TRBV6-6 to TRBJ2-2; TRBD2 is a possible D gene (5 bases). Looked up from germline, CDR1 is MNHNY and CDR2 is SVGAGI (reference sequence). V was trimmed by 6 bases and J by 1 base, leaving 6 bases between them. The CDR3 runs 13 residues. The CDR3 spells CASREGNTGELFF. The CDR3 DNA follows: TGTGCCAGCAGAGAGGGGAACACCGGGGAGCTGTTTTTT.

This clone was seen a few times. The V call is TRBV4-1, the J call TRBJ2-7; D is ambiguous. This CDR3 spans 14 amino acids. Germline CDR1 and CDR2: MGHRA and YSYEKL. Trimming stripped 4 bases from V and 2 bases from J, with 12 bases between. CDR3 DNA sequence: TGCGCCAGCAGCCTCTTCCCTACGGCCTACGAGCAGTACTTC. Its protein is CASSLFPTAYEQYF.

The chain employs TRBV6-6 and TRBJ1-3, with D perhaps matching TRBD1 (6 bases). The V gene's germline CDR1 is MNHNY and CDR2 SVGAGI (reference sequence). CDR3 length: 16 amino acids. The V end was cut by 2 bases, the J end by 0 bases, with 11 bases between. Here the CDR3 reads CASSYPGGRSGNTIYF. CDR3 bases: TGTGCCAGCAGTTACCCCGGGGGGCGCTCTGGAAACACCATATATTTT.

The V gene is TRBV27, the J gene TRBJ2-2, with TRBD2 as a possible D gene (6 bases). Per germline, CDR1 MNHEY and CDR2 SMNVEV (reference sequence). The CDR3 covers 17 residues. Trimming stripped 5 bases from V and 3 bases from J, with 19 bases between. Written as DNA, the CDR3 is TGTGCCAGCAGTCCCCATATTGGGACTGGGGACACCGGGGAGCTGTTTTTT. As protein: CASSPHIGTGDTGELFF.

The chain employs TRBV11-2 and TRBJ2-5, with D perhaps matching TRBD1 (6 bases). The CDR3 sequence is 13 residues long. Trimming pared 4 bases from V and 5 bases from J, leaving 11 bases between. CDR1 and CDR2 from the germline V gene are SGHAT and FQNNGV. The CDR3 region has the DNA TGTGCCAGCAGCTACGGGACACAGGAGACCCAGTACTTC. Translated, it gives CASSYGTQETQYF.

V and J are TRBV18 and TRBJ2-2; D is possibly TRBD2 (6 bases). The germline V gene has CDR1 KGHSH and CDR2 LQKENI. Trimming pared 4 bases from V and 1 base from J, leaving 10 bases between. This CDR3 has 15 residues. The DNA for the CDR3 is TGTGCCAGCTCACAAGGGACTCAGAACACCGGGGAGCTGTTTTTT. Its translation is CASSQGTQNTGELFF.

The chain combines TRBV28 with TRBJ2-2; tentative D call: TRBD1 (6 bases). V was trimmed by 8 bases and J by 7 bases, leaving 11 bases between them. The CDR3 loop spans 12 amino acids. CDR1 is MDHEN and CDR2 is SYDVKM in the germline V gene. The DNA of the CDR3 is TGTGCCAGCGTCTCAGGGGTCGGGGAGCTGTTTTTT. Amino acid sequence: CASVSGVGELFF.

The gene calls are TRBV5-1 and TRBJ2-5; the match to TRBD1 covers 9 bases. The V gene end was trimmed by 4 bases and the J gene end by 5 bases; junction bases not matched to a gene: 6. The CDR3 has 14 residues. The germline CDR1 and CDR2 sequences are SGHRS and YFSETQ. The CDR3 here is CASSAGTGWETQYF. The CDR3 DNA reads TGCGCCAGCAGCGCCGGGACAGGGTGGGAGACCCAGTACTTC.

V gene TRBV28 combines with J gene TRBJ2-7, with D possibly being TRBD1 or TRBD2 (6 bases each). There are 12 residues in the CDR3. V shed 10 bases and J shed 3 bases, with 13 bases lying between them. Germline CDR1 MDHEN, CDR2 SYDVKM. CDR3: CAIGGRHYEQYF. The CDR3 DNA follows: TGTGCCATCGGGGGCCGCCACTACGAGCAGTACTTC.

The chain links TRBV5-6 to TRBJ2-7; D is ambiguous. The CDR3 sequence is 14 residues long. The V and J ends lost 4 bases and 0 bases respectively, with 11 bases between them. Per germline, CDR1 SGHDT and CDR2 YYEEEE. The CDR3 DNA sequence: TGTGCCAGCAGCGCGTATCTAGGCTCCTACGAGCAGTACTTC. This sequence encodes CASSAYLGSYEQYF.

This chain joins TRBV27 and TRBJ2-2; perhaps D is TRBD1 or TRBD2 (7 bases each). This CDR3 comprises 14 residues. CDR1 is MNHEY, CDR2 SMNVEV, per germline (reference sequence). The germline V and J ends were trimmed by 6 bases and 6 bases, with 14 bases remaining between them. CDR3 nucleotides: TGTGCCAGCAGGGTACAGGGGAGGGCCGGGGAGCTGTTTTTT. This sequence encodes CASRVQGRAGELFF.

The V call is TRBV30, the J call TRBJ1-1, with unresolved D. V lost 2 bases and J 3 bases, leaving 16 bases between the germline ends. Germline values: CDR1 GTSNPN, CDR2 SVGIG (reference sequence). The CDR3 covers 15 residues. CDR3 in amino acids: CAWSSWGGRDTEAFF. The CDR3 DNA reads TGTGCCTGGAGTTCGTGGGGAGGGAGGGACACTGAAGCTTTCTTT. The complete variable domain, with remaining parts taken from reference TRBV30 and TRBJ1-1, reads SQTIHQWPATLVQPVGSPLSLECTVEGTSNPNLYWYRQAAGRGLQLLFYSVGIGQISSEVPQNLSASRPQDRQFILSSKKLLLSDSGFYLCAWSSWGGRDTEAFFGQGTRLTVV.

The rearrangement links TRBV28 to TRBJ1-2; D is unresolved. This CDR3 is built from 13 residues. Per germline, CDR1 MDHEN and CDR2 SYDVKM. V dropped 7 bases and J dropped 6 bases, with 15 bases sitting between them. The CDR3 is CASTLGGRDGYTF. CDR3 in DNA: TGTGCCAGCACCCTCGGAGGACGGGATGGCTACACCTTC.

The table lists this clone with a few counts. Here the CDR3 reads CASSEAGSYGYTF. CDR3 sequence (DNA): TGTGCCAGCAGTGAAGCAGGGAGCTATGGCTACACCTTC. The chain has TRBV6-1 and TRBJ1-2; D is ambiguous. V was trimmed by 0 bases and J by 4 bases, leaving 6 bases between them. Per germline, CDR1 MNHNS and CDR2 SASEGT. This CDR3 spans 13 amino acids.

The chain couples TRBV5-1 to TRBJ2-2; 7 bases are a match to TRBD2. The germline CDR1 and CDR2 sequences are SGHRS and YFSETQ. The CDR3 has 15 residues. V lost 4 bases, J lost 0 bases, and 3 bases stayed unmatched. The CDR3 spells CASSRTRTNTGELFF. The CDR3 DNA sequence: TGCGCCAGCAGCCGGACTAGGACGAACACCGGGGAGCTGTTTTTT.

The CDR3 DNA reads TGTGCCAGCAGTTACTTGACGAACTCTGGAAACACCATATATTTT. Its protein is CASSYLTNSGNTIYF. The rearrangement joins TRBV6-6 to TRBJ1-3; the D is unclear. This CDR3 has 15 residues. The germline V gene has CDR1 MNHNY and CDR2 SVGAGI (reference sequence). Trimming cost V 1 base and J 0 bases, with 7 bases left between them.

There are a few counts of this clone. The rearrangement links TRBV6-1 to TRBJ2-1; perhaps D is TRBD1 or TRBD2 (5 bases each). V was cut by 7 bases and J by 8 bases, with 12 bases left in between. This CDR3 spans 12 amino acids. CDR1 is MNHNS and CDR2 is SASEGT in the germline V gene. CDR3 DNA sequence: TGTGCCAGCACCCTTGAGGGGTATGAGCAGTTCTTC. Amino acids: CASTLEGYEQFF.

This clone was seen more than once but under ten times. The chain uses TRBV6-5 and TRBJ1-1; D is unclear. The germline V gene encodes CDR1 MNHEY and CDR2 SVGAGI. There are 15 residues in the CDR3. V lost 1 base and J 1 base, leaving 10 bases between the germline ends. CDR3 loop: CASSYWSGRNTEAFF. The CDR3 bases are TGTGCCAGCAGTTACTGGTCGGGAAGGAACACTGAAGCTTTCTTT.

This chain uses TRBV7-6 with TRBJ2-5; TRBD2 aligns across 12 bases. The germline CDR1 and CDR2 sequences are SGHVS and FNYEAQ. The CDR3 runs 16 residues. The V gene end was trimmed by 5 bases and the J gene end by 1 base; junction bases not matched to a gene: 5. The CDR3 DNA reads as TGTGCCAGCAGCCCCGGACTAGCGGGGATCCAAGAGACCCAGTACTTC. Its translation is CASSPGLAGIQETQYF.